This T cell receptor beta chain was profiled in a study of blood T cell repertoires in COVID-19. Turning to the study itself: Sources were T cells, B-cell-depleted T cells, or PBMCs; the material itself was cDNA or gDNA.

Libraries were prepared by immunoSEQ multiplex PCR; TCRdb keeps only in-frame clonotypes and omits some of them. The sample lists 170,000 or so clones; 87% were seen once. Germline assignment: CDR1 GTSNPN and CDR2 SVGIG (reference sequence). Trimming cost V 3 bases and J 9 bases, with 12 bases left between them. This CDR3 is 13 amino acids long. This clonotype originated in a woman between 18 and 29 years old who had recovered from COVID-19. Sequenced: peripheral blood. The V call is TRBV30, the J call TRBJ1-6; D might be TRBD1 (5 bases). The CDR3 DNA reads as TGTGCCTGGAGGCGGCAGGGAGGTTCACCCCTCCACTTT. Its translation is CAWRRQGGSPLHF. Variable domain in full (rest from reference TRBV30 and TRBJ1-6): SQTIHQWPATLVQPVGSPLSLECTVEGTSNPNLYWYRQAAGRGLQLLFYSVGIGQISSEVPQNLSASRPQDRQFILSSKKLLLSDSGFYLCAWRRQGGSPLHFGNGTRLTVT.